Listed below are T cell receptor beta chains from one sample, sequenced in a study of blood T cell repertoires in COVID-19. Repertoires were generated with immunoSEQ multiplex PCR, while TCRdb's copy carries only in-frame clones and drops some. The sample consists of roughly 26,000 clones, about 90% of them appearing once. Sequences were obtained from peripheral blood. These receptors were collected from a human donor in a cohort sampled during active COVID-19. The CDR3 runs from the conserved cysteine through the conserved F or W. Each record gives: clone size, D gene, J gene, V gene, CDR3 DNA, CDR3 protein. A D gene is named only where the DNA matches it firmly. Clone size appears in some rows only: once, few, many, or a class for an expanded clone.

clone size: NA
D gene: NA
J gene: TRBJ1-2
V gene: TRBV19
CDR3 DNA: TGTGCCAGTAGACCAGGGAGTGGGGGCGGCTACACCTTC
CDR3 protein: CASRPGSGGGYTF

clone size: once
D gene: NA
J gene: TRBJ2-3
V gene: TRBV5-6
CDR3 DNA: TGTGCCAGCAGCTTGGTAACTGGACAGAACACAGATACGCAGTATTTT
CDR3 protein: CASSLVTGQNTDTQYF

clone size: NA
D gene: NA
J gene: TRBJ2-2
V gene: TRBV29-1
CDR3 DNA: TGCAGCCGACGCCAGGGAGGTACCGGGGAGCTGTTTTTT
CDR3 protein: CSRRQGGTGELFF

clone size: once
D gene: NA
J gene: TRBJ1-5
V gene: TRBV7-9
CDR3 DNA: TGTGCCAGCAGCCGTCAGGGTGATCAGCCCCAGCATTTT
CDR3 protein: CASSRQGDQPQHF

clone size: NA
D gene: TRBD1
J gene: TRBJ1-2
V gene: TRBV3-1/TRBV3-2
CDR3 DNA: TGTGCCAGCAGCCCATCGGAGGGACAGGGAAGATACTATGGCTACACCTTC
CDR3 protein: CASSPSEGQGRYYGYTF

clone size: NA
D gene: NA
J gene: TRBJ2-2
V gene: TRBV29-1
CDR3 DNA: TGCAGCGTTGGCGCGGGGGTTTTCGACAGGCTCGACCCCGGGGAGCTGTTTTTT
CDR3 protein: CSVGAGVFDRLDPGELFF

clone size: NA
D gene: NA
J gene: TRBJ1-2
V gene: TRBV10-1
CDR3 DNA: TGCGCCAGCAGTCGTGGCGCGGGGTATGGCTACACCTTC
CDR3 protein: CASSRGAGYGYTF

clone size: NA
D gene: TRBD2
J gene: TRBJ2-5
V gene: TRBV28
CDR3 DNA: TGTGCCAGCAGAAATCGGACTAGCGGGCAGAAGACCCAGTACTTC
CDR3 protein: CASRNRTSGQKTQYF

clone size: NA
D gene: TRBD1
J gene: TRBJ1-1
V gene: TRBV19
CDR3 DNA: TGTGCCAGTAGACCACCGGGACAGGGTACTGAAGCTTTCTTT
CDR3 protein: CASRPPGQGTEAFF

clone size: NA
D gene: NA
J gene: TRBJ2-7
V gene: TRBV21-1
CDR3 DNA: TGTGCCAGCAGCATTCACCCAGACAGGGGGCGTGACCTAGGAACCTACGAGCAGTACTTC
CDR3 protein: CASSIHPDRGRDLGTYEQYF

clone size: NA
D gene: NA
J gene: TRBJ2-3
V gene: TRBV6-5
CDR3 DNA: TGTGCCAGCAGTTACAGCGGGCGCAACACAGATACGCAGTATTTT
CDR3 protein: CASSYSGRNTDTQYF

clone size: few
D gene: TRBD1
J gene: TRBJ1-2
V gene: TRBV13
CDR3 DNA: TGTGCCAGCAGCAGACAGGGGGCGCCGGGTGGCTACACCTTC
CDR3 protein: CASSRQGAPGGYTF

clone size: NA
D gene: NA
J gene: TRBJ1-5
V gene: TRBV3-1/TRBV3-2
CDR3 DNA: TGTGCCAGCAGCCCCGGTCCTTCCCATAGCAATCAGCCCCAGCATTTT
CDR3 protein: CASSPGPSHSNQPQHF

clone size: NA
D gene: NA
J gene: TRBJ1-5
V gene: TRBV4-1
CDR3 DNA: TGCGCCAGCAGCCAAGAAGGGAGTCAGCCCCAGCATTTT
CDR3 protein: CASSQEGSQPQHF

clone size: NA
D gene: NA
J gene: TRBJ1-2
V gene: TRBV19
CDR3 DNA: TGTGCCAGTACCTCTCAGCGATCCCTCTATGGCTACACCTTC
CDR3 protein: CASTSQRSLYGYTF

clone size: NA
D gene: NA
J gene: TRBJ1-2
V gene: TRBV12-3/TRBV12-4
CDR3 DNA: TGTGCCAGCACCCTGAGTGTGCGGTATGGCTACACCTTC
CDR3 protein: CASTLSVRYGYTF

clone size: NA
D gene: TRBD1
J gene: TRBJ2-3
V gene: TRBV24-1
CDR3 DNA: TGTGCCACCAGTGAGCCGGGACAGGGCACAGATACGCAGTATTTT
CDR3 protein: CATSEPGQGTDTQYF

clone size: NA
D gene: TRBD1
J gene: TRBJ1-4
V gene: TRBV27
CDR3 DNA: TGTGCCAGCAGTCCAGGACAGGGGACACTAACAACTAATGAAAAACTGTTTTTT
CDR3 protein: CASSPGQGTLTTNEKLFF

clone size: NA
D gene: TRBD2
J gene: TRBJ2-3
V gene: TRBV2
CDR3 DNA: TGTGCCAGCAAACCCCCGGGAGGGACAGATACGCAGTATTTT
CDR3 protein: CASKPPGGTDTQYF

clone size: NA
D gene: TRBD1
J gene: TRBJ1-1
V gene: TRBV28
CDR3 DNA: TGTGCCAGCAGCTCCCCCGGACAGGTGGACACTGAAGCTTTCTTT
CDR3 protein: CASSSPGQVDTEAFF

clone size: NA
D gene: NA
J gene: TRBJ2-3
V gene: TRBV7-2
CDR3 DNA: TGTGCCAGCAGCTTAGCAAACGGCGCGGGCCGGGGGGCAAGAGATACGCAGTATTTT
CDR3 protein: CASSLANGAGRGARDTQYF

clone size: NA
D gene: NA
J gene: TRBJ2-7
V gene: TRBV11-2
CDR3 DNA: TGTGCCAGCAGCGCCGACAGGCTCGTCTACGAGCAGTACTTC
CDR3 protein: CASSADRLVYEQYF

clone size: NA
D gene: NA
J gene: TRBJ2-3
V gene: TRBV3-1/TRBV3-2
CDR3 DNA: TGTGCCAGCAGCCAAGAGGACTCAGCAGATACGCAGTATTTT
CDR3 protein: CASSQEDSADTQYF

clone size: once
D gene: TRBD2
J gene: TRBJ2-1
V gene: TRBV5-1
CDR3 DNA: TGCGCCAGCAGCACTGGCGGGGGGGCCCGTTACAATGAGCAGTTCTTC
CDR3 protein: CASSTGGGARYNEQFF

clone size: NA
D gene: NA
J gene: TRBJ1-2
V gene: TRBV11-2
CDR3 DNA: TGTGCCAGCAGCTTAGAGCGAAGAAACCGACTAAATGGCTACACCTTC
CDR3 protein: CASSLERRNRLNGYTF

clone size: once
D gene: TRBD1
J gene: TRBJ1-5
V gene: TRBV4-1
CDR3 DNA: TGCGCCAGCAGCCAAGATGGGCGCAGGGGGCAACAGCCCCAGCATTTT
CDR3 protein: CASSQDGRRGQQPQHF

clone size: NA
D gene: TRBD2
J gene: TRBJ2-2
V gene: TRBV10-1
CDR3 DNA: TGCGCCAGCAGTAGCGGGGGAGGGACCGGGGAGCTGTTTTTT
CDR3 protein: CASSSGGGTGELFF

clone size: NA
D gene: TRBD2
J gene: TRBJ2-3
V gene: TRBV10-3
CDR3 DNA: TGTGCAGCGACTAGCGGGGGGGCTAACCAGTATTTT
CDR3 protein: CAATSGGANQYF

clone size: NA
D gene: NA
J gene: TRBJ2-2
V gene: TRBV3-1/TRBV3-2
CDR3 DNA: TGTGCCAGCAGCCCGAGGACTATCTGCCCCCGCGGCGGCACCGGGGAGCTGTTTTTT
CDR3 protein: CASSPRTICPRGGTGELFF

clone size: NA
D gene: TRBD1
J gene: TRBJ1-4
V gene: TRBV5-5
CDR3 DNA: TGTGCCAGCAGTGGGACAGAGGGTGAAAAACTGTTTTTT
CDR3 protein: CASSGTEGEKLFF

clone size: NA
D gene: TRBD1
J gene: TRBJ1-2
V gene: TRBV5-1
CDR3 DNA: TGCGCCAGCAGCTTGGAGACAGGGCTCTATGGCTACACCTTC
CDR3 protein: CASSLETGLYGYTF

clone size: NA
D gene: NA
J gene: TRBJ1-1
V gene: TRBV11-1
CDR3 DNA: TGTGCCAGCAGCTTATACAGGGAAACTGAAGCTTTCTTT
CDR3 protein: CASSLYRETEAFF

clone size: NA
D gene: NA
J gene: TRBJ1-2
V gene: TRBV19
CDR3 DNA: TGTGCCAGTAGTCGGGGGACGGACCTTAACTATGGCTACACCTTC
CDR3 protein: CASSRGTDLNYGYTF

clone size: NA
D gene: TRBD1
J gene: TRBJ2-7
V gene: TRBV5-6
CDR3 DNA: TGTGCCAGCAGCGGGCGGGACAGGGTAGTTTCCTACGAGCAGTACTTC
CDR3 protein: CASSGRDRVVSYEQYF

clone size: once
D gene: NA
J gene: TRBJ1-2
V gene: TRBV14
CDR3 DNA: TGTGCCAGCAGCCAAGATCTGAGGGGGATTAATGGCTACACCTTC
CDR3 protein: CASSQDLRGINGYTF

clone size: NA
D gene: NA
J gene: TRBJ1-4
V gene: TRBV3-1/TRBV3-2
CDR3 DNA: TGTGCCAGCAGCCGGATTCCAGGGGCGTTTGAAAAACTGTTTTTT
CDR3 protein: CASSRIPGAFEKLFF

clone size: NA
D gene: TRBD2
J gene: TRBJ2-1
V gene: TRBV5-1
CDR3 DNA: TGCGCCAGCAGGAGTAGCGGGGGAGTTAGTGAGCAGTTCTTC
CDR3 protein: CASRSSGGVSEQFF

clone size: NA
D gene: NA
J gene: TRBJ1-2
V gene: TRBV9
CDR3 DNA: TGTGCCAGCAGCGTAGAGGCGGGGGCCCTCTATGGCTACACCTTC
CDR3 protein: CASSVEAGALYGYTF

clone size: NA
D gene: NA
J gene: TRBJ1-6
V gene: TRBV24-1
CDR3 DNA: TGTGCCACCAGTGATAACAGTAATTCACCCCTCCACTTT
CDR3 protein: CATSDNSNSPLHF

clone size: NA
D gene: NA
J gene: TRBJ1-2
V gene: TRBV2
CDR3 DNA: TGTGCCAGCAGTGAAGGAGAGGGCGGTGGGGGACATTTTTTTTCTAACTATGGCTACACCTTC
CDR3 protein: CASSEGEGGGGHFFSNYGYTF

clone size: NA
D gene: NA
J gene: TRBJ1-5
V gene: TRBV28
CDR3 DNA: TGTGCCAGCAGCCGCTATTCGACTACCTGGCAGCCCCAGCATTTT
CDR3 protein: CASSRYSTTWQPQHF

clone size: few
D gene: NA
J gene: TRBJ1-2
V gene: TRBV5-1
CDR3 DNA: TGCGCCAGCAGCTGGGGGGGAAACAGGGCCTTCTATGGCTACACCTTC
CDR3 protein: CASSWGGNRAFYGYTF